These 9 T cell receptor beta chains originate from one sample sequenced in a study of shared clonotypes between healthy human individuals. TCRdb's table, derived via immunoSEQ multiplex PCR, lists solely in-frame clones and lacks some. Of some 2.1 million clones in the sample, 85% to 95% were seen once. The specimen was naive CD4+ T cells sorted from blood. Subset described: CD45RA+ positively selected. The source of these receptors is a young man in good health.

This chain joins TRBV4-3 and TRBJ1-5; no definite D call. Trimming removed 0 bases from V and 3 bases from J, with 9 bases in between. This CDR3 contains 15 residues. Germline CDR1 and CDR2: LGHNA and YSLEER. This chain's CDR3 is CASSQDNSANQPQHF. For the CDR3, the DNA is TGCGCCAGCAGCCAAGATAACAGCGCCAATCAGCCCCAGCATTTT.

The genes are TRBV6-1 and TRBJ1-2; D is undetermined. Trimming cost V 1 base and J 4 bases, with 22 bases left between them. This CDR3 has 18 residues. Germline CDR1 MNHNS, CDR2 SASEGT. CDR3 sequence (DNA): TGTGCCAGCAGTGAAGTACTCTCCCGGGCTGCGCCGTTCTATGGCTACACCTTC. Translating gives CASSEVLSRAAPFYGYTF.

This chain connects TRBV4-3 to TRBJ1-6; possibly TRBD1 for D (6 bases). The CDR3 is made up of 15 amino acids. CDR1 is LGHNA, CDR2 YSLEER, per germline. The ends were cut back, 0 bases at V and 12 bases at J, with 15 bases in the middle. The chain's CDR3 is CASSQDVGTSRPLHF. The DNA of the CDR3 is TGCGCCAGCAGCCAAGACGTTGGGACATCCCGACCCCTCCACTTT.

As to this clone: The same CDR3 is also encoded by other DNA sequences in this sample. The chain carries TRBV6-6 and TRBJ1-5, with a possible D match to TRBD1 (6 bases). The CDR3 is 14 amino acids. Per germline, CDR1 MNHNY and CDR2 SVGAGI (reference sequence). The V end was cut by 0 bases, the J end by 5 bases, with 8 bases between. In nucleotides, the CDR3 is TGTGCCAGCAGTTACTCTGGGGGCGATCAGCCCCAGCATTTT. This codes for CASSYSGGDQPQHF.

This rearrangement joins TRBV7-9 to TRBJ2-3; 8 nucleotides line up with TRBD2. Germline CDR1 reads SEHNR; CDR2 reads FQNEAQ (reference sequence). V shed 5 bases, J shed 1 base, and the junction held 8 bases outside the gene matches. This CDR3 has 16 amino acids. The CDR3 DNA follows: TGTGCCAGCAGCCCGGGTAGCGGGGTGCGCACAGATACGCAGTATTTT. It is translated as CASSPGSGVRTDTQYF.

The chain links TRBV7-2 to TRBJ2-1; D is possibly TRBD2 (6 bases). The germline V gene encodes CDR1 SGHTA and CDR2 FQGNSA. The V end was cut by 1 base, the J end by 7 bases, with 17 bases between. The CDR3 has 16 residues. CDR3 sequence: CASSLEATRLPNEQFF. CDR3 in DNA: TGTGCCAGCAGCTTAGAAGCGACTAGACTTCCTAATGAGCAGTTCTTC.

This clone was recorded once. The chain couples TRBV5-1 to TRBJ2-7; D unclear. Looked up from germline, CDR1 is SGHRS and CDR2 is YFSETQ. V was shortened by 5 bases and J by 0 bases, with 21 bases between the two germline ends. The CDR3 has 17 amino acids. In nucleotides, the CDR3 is TGCGCCAGCAGGCTTGGCCCATTTGGCGTAGCCTCCTACGAGCAGTACTTC. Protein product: CASRLGPFGVASYEQYF.

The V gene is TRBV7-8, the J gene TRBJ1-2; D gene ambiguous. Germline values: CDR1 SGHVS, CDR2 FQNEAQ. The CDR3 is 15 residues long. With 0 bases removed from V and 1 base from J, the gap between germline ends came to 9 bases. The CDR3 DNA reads TGTGCCAGCAGCTTAGCGACCGGGAGTAACTATGGCTACACCTTC. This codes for CASSLATGSNYGYTF.

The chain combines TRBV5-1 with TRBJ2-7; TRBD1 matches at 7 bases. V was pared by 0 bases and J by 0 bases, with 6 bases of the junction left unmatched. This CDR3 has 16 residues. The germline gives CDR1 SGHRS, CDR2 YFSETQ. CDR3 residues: CASSLAKGAGSYEQYF. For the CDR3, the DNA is TGCGCCAGCAGCTTGGCCAAGGGGGCGGGCTCCTACGAGCAGTACTTC.